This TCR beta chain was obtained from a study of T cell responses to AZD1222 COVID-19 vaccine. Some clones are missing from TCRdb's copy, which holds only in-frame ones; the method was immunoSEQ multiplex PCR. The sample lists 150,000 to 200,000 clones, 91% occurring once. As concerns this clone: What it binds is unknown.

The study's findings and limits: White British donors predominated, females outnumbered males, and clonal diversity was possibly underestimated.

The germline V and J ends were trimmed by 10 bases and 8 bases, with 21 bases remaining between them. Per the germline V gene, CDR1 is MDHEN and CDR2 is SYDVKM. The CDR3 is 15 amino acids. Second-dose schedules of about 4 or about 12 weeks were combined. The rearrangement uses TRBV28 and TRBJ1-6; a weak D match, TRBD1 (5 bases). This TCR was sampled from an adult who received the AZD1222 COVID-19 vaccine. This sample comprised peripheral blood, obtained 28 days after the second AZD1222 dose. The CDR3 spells CATSIGEGPDSPLHF. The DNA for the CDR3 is TGTGCCACCTCTATCGGTGAGGGGCCTGATTCACCCCTCCACTTT.